The 25 T cell receptor beta chains given below trace back to one sample, sequenced in a study of cytomegalovirus exposure and HLA in healthy donors. PCR amplification relied on 60 Vbeta primers (plus 13 Jbeta primers). The repertoire was sequenced with immunoSEQ multiplex PCR; TCRdb's copy has only in-frame clones and lacks some. The data contain around 120,000 clones, approximately 68% of them singletons. Material: PBMCs. All receptors come from a young man in good health and CMV-seropositive.

V gene TRBV7-9 combines with J gene TRBJ1-2, with a possible D match to TRBD1 (5 bases). The germline V gene encodes CDR1 SEHNR and CDR2 FQNEAQ (reference sequence). The CDR3 extends over 19 amino acids. V lost 2 bases and J lost 4, with 26 bases in between. The chain's CDR3 is CASSLNPGGGVGTLYGYTF. The CDR3 coding sequence is TGTGCCAGCAGCTTAAACCCGGGTGGAGGCGTCGGGACTCTCTATGGCTACACCTTC.

The chain recombines TRBV6-1 with TRBJ2-5, with D maybe TRBD2 (5 bases). The CDR3 is made up of 15 amino acids. The V end was cut by 3 bases, the J end by 2 bases, with 13 bases between. Germline CDR1 reads MNHNS; CDR2 reads SASEGT. The CDR3 loop is CASSELADTQETQYF. The DNA for the CDR3 is TGTGCCAGCAGTGAGCTAGCAGACACTCAAGAGACCCAGTACTTC.

The chain uses TRBV5-4 and TRBJ2-1; 12 bases agree with TRBD2. Losses at the gene ends were 3 bases for V and 9 bases for J; bases not matched to a gene: 10. In germline, CDR1 is SGHNT, CDR2 YYREEE (reference sequence). The length of the CDR3 is 16 residues. CDR3 nucleotides: TGTGCCAGCAGCTGGGGGAGACTAGCGGGAGAGGCTGAGCAGTTCTTC. It encodes CASSWGRLAGEAEQFF.

CDR3 protein: CASSLVPGRDTNYGYTF. CDR3 in DNA: TGTGCCAGCAGCTTGGTTCCGGGCCGGGACACTAACTATGGCTACACCTTC. The rearrangement links TRBV5-5 to TRBJ1-2; possibly TRBD1 for D (6 bases). From germline, CDR1 is SGHKS and CDR2 YYEKEE (reference sequence). The ends were cut back, 0 bases at V and 0 bases at J, with 15 bases in the middle. CDR3 length: 17 residues.

The chain links TRBV5-4 to TRBJ2-3; weak D call: TRBD2 (5 bases). The CDR3 runs to 14 residues. Germline V gene sequence: CDR1 SGHNT, CDR2 YYREEE (reference sequence). V lost 1 base and J 4 bases, leaving 10 bases between the germline ends. CDR3 region: CASSLRSSPDTQYF. Written as DNA, the CDR3 is TGTGCCAGCAGCTTGAGGTCTAGCCCAGATACGCAGTATTTT.

This chain links TRBV19 with TRBJ2-7, with TRBD1 matching over 8 bases. V gave up 4 bases and J gave up 3 bases; unmatched junction bases: 5. Germline V CDR1 and CDR2: LNHDA, SQIVND (reference sequence). The CDR3 runs 14 residues. CDR3 in amino acids: CASSKRQGLYEQYF. CDR3 nucleotide sequence: TGTGCCAGTAGTAAAAGACAGGGGCTCTACGAGCAGTACTTC. Full variable domain (remainder filled in from reference TRBV19 and TRBJ2-7): DGGITQSPKYLFRKEGQNVTLSCEQNLNHDAMYWYRQDPGQGLRLIYYSQIVNDFQKGDIAEGYSVSREKKESFPLTVTSAQKNPTAFYLCASSKRQGLYEQYFGPGTRLTVT.

The V call is TRBV7-2, the J call TRBJ1-2; D not certain. The CDR3 totals 10 residues. Per the germline V gene, CDR1 is SGHTA and CDR2 is FQGNSA. V lost 6 bases, J lost 8 bases, and 7 bases lay in between. CDR3 in amino acids: CASRREGYTF. CDR3 sequence (DNA): TGTGCCAGCAGGCGGGAGGGCTACACCTTC.

This chain links TRBV5-1 with TRBJ2-5; TRBD1 matches at 8 bases. Per the germline V gene, CDR1 is SGHRS and CDR2 is YFSETQ. J lost 5 bases, V lost 0 bases, and 9 bases had no gene match. This CDR3 contains 16 residues. The CDR3: CASSLGAGGAGETQYF. The CDR3 nucleotides are TGCGCCAGCAGCTTGGGAGCAGGGGGCGCGGGGGAGACCCAGTACTTC. The full variable domain, rest sourced from reference TRBV5-1 and TRBJ2-5, is KAGVTQTPRYLIKTRGQQVTLSCSPISGHRSVSWYQQTPGQGLQFLFEYFSETQRNKGNFPGRFSGRQFSNSRSEMNVSTLELGDSALYLCASSLGAGGAGETQYFGPGTRLLVL.

V is TRBV28 and J is TRBJ2-2, with 9 nucleotides matching TRBD1. The ends lost 8 bases at V and 3 bases at J; junction bases unmatched: 4. The CDR3 contains 14 residues. Germline lookup yields CDR1 MDHEN and CDR2 SYDVKM. The CDR3 loop is CASERTGDTGELFF. The CDR3 DNA sequence: TGTGCCAGCGAGCGGACAGGGGACACCGGGGAGCTGTTTTTT.

About this clone: A read error may produce the germline difference seen at one junction end. This chain links TRBV15 with TRBJ1-5, with a possible D match to TRBD1 (5 bases). CDR1 is LNHNV, CDR2 YYDKDF, per germline (reference sequence). CDR3 size: 16 residues. The CDR3 sequence is CATSSKGLYSNQLQHF. The CDR3 DNA is TGTGCCACCAGCAGTAAGGGGCTCTATAGCAATCAGCTCCAGCATTTT.

The V and J genes are TRBV19 and TRBJ2-7; 8 bases line up with TRBD2. The CDR3 is 18 amino acids. Germline lookup yields CDR1 LNHDA and CDR2 SQIVND (reference sequence). V lost 1 base, J lost 3 bases, and 14 bases stayed unmatched. CDR3 bases: TGTGCCAGTAGTATAGGACCCGTGGCGGGGGGCGACGGCTACGAGCAGTACTTC. This sequence encodes CASSIGPVAGGDGYEQYF.

This chain connects TRBV5-1 to TRBJ2-3; 10 nucleotides align to TRBD1. CDR1 is SGHRS and CDR2 is YFSETQ in the germline V gene. With V trimmed by 3 bases and J by 2 bases, 3 bases remained unmatched. The CDR3 contains 15 residues. This CDR3 is CASSSGTGVTDTQYF. In DNA form, the CDR3 reads TGCGCCAGCAGCTCCGGGACAGGGGTCACAGATACGCAGTATTTT.

This chain joins TRBV25-1 and TRBJ2-2; a possible D gene is TRBD1 (6 bases). V was clipped by 7 bases and J by 2 bases, with 17 bases between them. This CDR3 is 16 amino acids long. The germline V gene has CDR1 MGHDK and CDR2 SYGVNS. Here the CDR3 reads CASTPNVGANTGELFF. The DNA of the CDR3 is TGTGCCAGCACCCCGAACGTGGGGGCCAACACCGGGGAGCTGTTTTTT.

In its sample, this clone was seen a few times. The chain has TRBV28 and TRBJ2-7; TRBD2 aligns across 7 bases. The CDR3 is 15 amino acids. The germline V gene encodes CDR1 MDHEN and CDR2 SYDVKM. Unmatched junction bases numbered 4, after V lost 2 bases and J lost 0 bases. This chain's CDR3 is CASSLTWEGSYEQYF. The CDR3 DNA reads TGTGCCAGCAGTTTAACGTGGGAGGGCTCCTACGAGCAGTACTTC.

V usage is TRBV18 and J usage is TRBJ1-2; 8 bases map to TRBD1. Germline V gives CDR1 KGHSH, CDR2 LQKENI. V was clipped by 6 bases and J by 8 bases; unmatched bases: 14. There are 15 residues in the CDR3. For the CDR3, the DNA is TGTGCCAGCTCGGCAGGGGGCGCAGGCGCAGGAGGCTACACCTTC. Amino acid sequence: CASSAGGAGAGGYTF.

This clone was picked up a small number of times. The chain couples TRBV28 to TRBJ2-7, with a possible D match to TRBD2 (6 bases). CDR1 and CDR2 (germline): MDHEN, SYDVKM. Trimming shortened V by 7 bases and J by 0 bases, and 13 bases separated the two germline ends. This CDR3 comprises 14 residues. The CDR3, as DNA: TGTGCCAGCACCCTGGCGGGGAGCTCCTACGAGCAGTACTTC. This gives the protein CASTLAGSSYEQYF. The whole variable domain, filled in from reference TRBV28 and TRBJ2-7, reads DVKVTQSSRYLVKRTGEKVFLECVQDMDHENMFWYRQDPGLGLRLIYFSYDVKMKEKGDIPEGYSVSREKKERFSLILESASTNQTSMYLCASTLAGSSYEQYFGPGTRLTVT.

A word on this clone: The same CDR3 can be traced to other DNA sequences in this sample. The J gene is TRBJ2-1, the V gene TRBV7-2; weak D call: TRBD1 (5 bases). The V end lost 1 base, the J end lost 5 bases, and 6 bases lay between the germline ends. The CDR3 spans 13 residues. Germline CDR1 and CDR2: SGHTA and FQGNSA. The CDR3 sequence is CASSLGQNNEQFF. The CDR3 DNA follows: TGTGCCAGCAGCTTAGGACAGAACAATGAGCAGTTCTTC.

The count of this clone is one. CDR3 amino acids: CASSSDRGYNEQFF. DNA of the CDR3: TGTGCCAGCAGCTCTGACAGGGGTTACAATGAGCAGTTCTTC. V is TRBV6-1 and J is TRBJ2-1, with 8 bases that match TRBD1. Unmatched junction bases numbered 5, after V lost 6 bases and J lost 4 bases. The germline CDR1 and CDR2 sequences are MNHNS and SASEGT. This CDR3 has 14 residues.

This sequence joins TRBV5-1 and TRBJ1-2; tentative D call: TRBD1 (6 bases). This CDR3 has 16 residues. V was shortened by 4 bases and J by 2 bases, with 18 bases between the two germline ends. CDR1 is SGHRS and CDR2 is YFSETQ in the germline V gene. The CDR3 nucleotides read TGCGCCAGCAGCCCAGGGGTAGGGCAGCCCAACTATGGCTACACCTTC. Protein sequence: CASSPGVGQPNYGYTF. Full variable domain (remainder filled in from reference TRBV5-1 and TRBJ1-2): KAGVTQTPRYLIKTRGQQVTLSCSPISGHRSVSWYQQTPGQGLQFLFEYFSETQRNKGNFPGRFSGRQFSNSRSEMNVSTLELGDSALYLCASSPGVGQPNYGYTFGSGTRLTVV.

The gene calls are TRBV2 and TRBJ1-3, with 11 positions matching TRBD1. V lost 5 bases to trimming and J lost 0 bases; unmatched junction nucleotides: 3. This CDR3 has 16 residues. Germline-derived CDR1 and CDR2 are SNHLY and FYNNEI. This CDR3 reads CASSQGTGGSGNTIYF. The CDR3 coding sequence is TGTGCCAGCAGTCAAGGGACAGGGGGCTCTGGAAACACCATATATTTT.

This clone was recorded only once. The chain employs TRBV5-1 and TRBJ1-2, with TRBD1 as a possible D gene (6 bases). CDR1 SGHRS and CDR2 YFSETQ come from the germline V gene. V was clipped by 4 bases and J by 4 bases, with 17 bases between them. This CDR3 is 15 amino acids long. The CDR3 DNA reads TGCGCCAGCAGCCTCGGGACAACGGAACTCTATGGCTACACCTTC. Translating it yields CASSLGTTELYGYTF. Using reference TRBV5-1 and TRBJ1-2 for the parts outside the CDR3, the full variable domain is KAGVTQTPRYLIKTRGQQVTLSCSPISGHRSVSWYQQTPGQGLQFLFEYFSETQRNKGNFPGRFSGRQFSNSRSEMNVSTLELGDSALYLCASSLGTTELYGYTFGSGTRLTVV.

The gene calls are TRBV7-9 and TRBJ2-5, with D perhaps matching TRBD2 (6 bases). Trimming pared 0 bases from V and 4 bases from J, leaving 9 bases between. Germline CDR1 is SEHNR and CDR2 is FQNEAQ (reference sequence). The CDR3 has 14 residues. In DNA, the CDR3 is TGTGCCAGCAGCTTAGCCGGGACTTTAGAGACCCAGTACTTC. This gives the protein CASSLAGTLETQYF.

This chain connects TRBV5-1 to TRBJ2-7; 9 bases are shared with TRBD2. This CDR3 is 14 amino acids long. Germline V gene lookup returns CDR1 SGHRS and CDR2 YFSETQ. V trimming: 7 bases; J trimming: 5 bases; junction bases outside the gene matches: 10. The CDR3 DNA reads as TGCGCCAGCTACACATTAGCGGGAGCGAACGAGCAGTACTTC. This translates into CASYTLAGANEQYF.

V usage is TRBV19 and J usage is TRBJ1-1; possible D gene TRBD1, 5 bases. This CDR3 comprises 15 residues. From germline, CDR1 is LNHDA and CDR2 SQIVND (reference sequence). V was pared by 1 base and J by 0 bases, with 9 bases between. CDR3 amino acids: CASSIAAGMNTEAFF. DNA of the CDR3: TGTGCCAGTAGTATAGCAGCAGGGATGAACACTGAAGCTTTCTTT.

Only one count was recorded for this clone. This chain uses TRBV12-5 with TRBJ2-3; TRBD2 aligns across 10 bases. The CDR3 has 15 residues. V lost 2 bases and J lost 6; bases outside the gene matches: 5. CDR1 is LGHNT, CDR2 FRNRAP, per germline. The CDR3 DNA sequence: TGTGCTAGTGGTTTGCAGACTAGCGGGCAGGATACGCAGTATTTT. Its protein product is CASGLQTSGQDTQYF.